The present T cell receptor (beta chain) was sequenced within a study of PD-L1 blockade in urothelial cancer. About the study: About 90% of the roughly 30 patients were men whose urothelial cancer was bladder-origin. Patients arrived having already received 0 to 3 prior chemotherapy regimens. Samples of blood were analyzed 3 weeks (second dose) and 6 weeks after treatment start.

Time point of the sample: peripheral blood 6 weeks after treatment start. Urothelial carcinoma in patients was locally advanced or metastatic. In germline, CDR1 is SGHTA, CDR2 FQGNSA. The CDR3 covers 18 residues. After removal of 5 bases from V and 3 bases from J, the junction contained 15 bases not matched to a gene. This table comes from immunoSEQ multiplex PCR, and its TCRdb copy is limited to in-frame clones, with some not included. Seen here are around 49,000 clones, almost 85% observed once, and the top ten hold less than 15%. The V call is TRBV7-2, the J call TRBJ2-7; 11 nucleotides match TRBD2. This material consisted of PBMCs, taken around atezolizumab (anti-PD-L1) treatment. This sequence originates from a man between 60 and 70 years old with urothelial cancer. The CDR3 DNA reads as TGTGCCAGCAGCCTTACCCCCTTGGTACTAGCGGGAGTCTACGAGCAGTACTTC. This encodes CASSLTPLVLAGVYEQYF. The complete variable domain, with remaining parts taken from reference TRBV7-2 and TRBJ2-7, reads GAGVSQSPSNKVTEKGKDVELRCDPISGHTALYWYRQSLGQGLEFLIYFQGNSAPDKSGLPSDRFSAERTGGSVSTLTIQRTQQEDSAVYLCASSLTPLVLAGVYEQYFGPGTRLTVT.